This TCR beta chain was sequenced during a study of identical twins. Trimming stripped 1 base from V and 8 bases from J, with 15 bases between. This CDR3 has 15 amino acids. The germline V gene encodes CDR1 LGHDT and CDR2 YNNKEL (reference sequence). In its sample, this clonotype was seen a few times. TCRdb itself ran the 5' RACE reads through MiXCR, one entry per CDR3 protein. The table records roughly 710,000 distinct CDR3 sequences, roughly 6.2% of them present only once. The TCR was taken from a man between 18 and 29 years old in good health. V gene TRBV3-1 combines with J gene TRBJ2-1; D is unclear. Material: naive T cells sorted from blood. The CDR3 is CASSQVEGRGDEQFF. The CDR3 region has the DNA TGTGCCAGCAGCCAAGTGGAAGGGCGTGGGGATGAGCAGTTCTTC.